These 11 T cell receptor beta chains were sequenced from one sample in a study of T cells in Graves' hyperthyroidism and ophthalmopathy. Researchers amplified the TCR beta CDR3 regions from RNA transcripts. In the first-round RT-PCR of the TCR CDR3, the HTBI primer set was used. TCRdb re-analysed the multiplex PCR reads in MiXCR, keeping a single row per CDR3 protein. Of approximately 420,000 distinct CDR3 sequences in the sample, roughly 15% are singletons; the top ten hold around 5.3%. Sequenced material: blood. These receptors all come from a woman aged 18 to 35 with Graves' hyperthyroidism.

This clonotype was detected many times. The chain couples TRBV6-1 to TRBJ2-7; possibly TRBD1 for D (5 bases). The CDR3 length is 15 residues. Trimming removed 7 bases at V and 2 bases at J, with 18 bases between. CDR1 and CDR2 (germline): MNHNS, SASEGT. CDR3 region: CASTPRAGRPYEQYF. CDR3 sequence (DNA): TGTGCCAGCACTCCTCGGGCAGGGCGGCCCTACGAGCAGTACTTC.

There are a few counts of this clonotype. This chain joins TRBV12-5 and TRBJ2-1, with 13 bases matching TRBD2. With V trimmed by 2 bases and J by 7 bases, 5 bases remained unmatched. The CDR3 contains 16 residues. Germline V gives CDR1 LGHNT, CDR2 FRNRAP. This CDR3 reads CASGLSGTSGTNEQFF. In DNA, the CDR3 is TGTGCTAGTGGTTTGTCCGGGACTAGCGGGACGAATGAGCAGTTCTTC.

Only a few counts were recorded for this clonotype. The chain uses TRBV20-1 and TRBJ1-1; 8 bases are a match to TRBD1. V gave up 2 bases and J gave up 6 bases; unmatched junction bases: 14. The CDR3 is made up of 16 amino acids. Germline CDR1 is DFQATT and CDR2 is SNEGSKA (reference sequence). CDR3 sequence: CSARHRGGKRKAEAFF. The CDR3 coding sequence is TGCAGTGCTAGACACAGGGGGGGTAAGAGGAAGGCTGAAGCTTTCTTT.

The count of this clonotype is one. This rearrangement joins TRBV4-1 to TRBJ1-2; D is unresolved. Germline V gene data show CDR1 as MGHRA and CDR2 as YSYEKL. Trimming stripped 0 bases from V and 4 bases from J, with 12 bases between. This CDR3 is 15 amino acids long. CDR3 DNA sequence: TGCGCCAGCAGCCAAGACTCCGGGAACCGCTATGGCTACACCTTC. Protein: CASSQDSGNRYGYTF.

This clonotype was seen only a few times. This rearrangement joins TRBV6-6 to TRBJ1-1; perhaps TRBD1 as D (6 bases). Germline values: CDR1 MNHNY, CDR2 SVGAGI (reference sequence). The V end lost 0 bases, the J end lost 5 bases, and 16 bases lay between the germline ends. The CDR3 is made up of 16 amino acids. The CDR3 region is CASSYSGGQRGTEAFF. CDR3 sequence (DNA): TGTGCCAGCAGTTACTCAGGGGGGCAACGCGGGACTGAAGCTTTCTTT.

In regard to this clonotype: Germline is not matched at one junction end, which may reflect a read error. The chain carries TRBV13 and TRBJ2-3; 13 positions agree with TRBD2. Per germline, CDR1 PRHDT and CDR2 FYEKMQ (reference sequence). The CDR3 loop spans 15 amino acids. In DNA, the CDR3 is TGTGCCGGCAGCTCGGGACTAGCGGGAAGAGGTACGCAGTATTTT. Its protein product is CAGSSGLAGRGTQYF. Supplemented by reference TRBV13 and TRBJ2-3, the full variable domain reads AAGVIQSPRHLIKEKRETATLKCYPIPRHDTVYWYQQGPGQDPQFLISFYEKMQSDKGSIPDRFSAQQFSDYHSELNMSSLELGDSALYFCAGSSGLAGRGTQYFGPGTRLTVL.

In this sample, this clonotype turned up many times. V gene TRBV19 combines with J gene TRBJ1-5; a weak D match, TRBD1 (5 bases). V was trimmed by 5 bases and J by 6 bases, leaving 11 bases between them. The CDR3 length is 13 residues. Germline V gene sequence: CDR1 LNHDA, CDR2 SQIVND (reference sequence). The CDR3 DNA reads TGTGCCAGTAGTGCCTCCAGGGCTCAGCCCCAGCATTTT. As protein: CASSASRAQPQHF. Supplemented by reference TRBV19 and TRBJ1-5, the full variable domain reads DGGITQSPKYLFRKEGQNVTLSCEQNLNHDAMYWYRQDPGQGLRLIYYSQIVNDFQKGDIAEGYSVSREKKESFPLTVTSAQKNPTAFYLCASSASRAQPQHFGDGTRLSIL.

This clonotype was detected ten times or more. The rearrangement joins TRBV7-6 to TRBJ2-1; D not resolved. V lost 3 bases and J lost 9, with 9 bases in between. Per germline, CDR1 SGHVS and CDR2 FNYEAQ. The CDR3 is 12 residues long. Here the CDR3 reads CASSFLVGEQFF. The CDR3 DNA reads TGTGCCAGCAGCTTTCTGGTCGGTGAGCAGTTCTTC.

At least ten counts were recorded for this clonotype. The V gene is TRBV6-2 or TRBV6-3, the J gene TRBJ1-4; D is uncertain. Germline CDR1 reads MNHEY; CDR2 reads SVGEGT. This CDR3 is 13 amino acids long. V lost 6 bases and J 8 bases, leaving 13 bases between the germline ends. In nucleotides, the CDR3 is TGTGCCAGCAGCAGTTTGGCGAGAGAAAAACTGTTTTTT. It codes for CASSSLAREKLFF.

This clonotype was counted many times. V usage is TRBV3-1 and J usage is TRBJ1-4, with TRBD1 identical over 7 bases. CDR3 length: 18 amino acids. Trimming cost V 1 base and J 7 bases; bases outside gene matches: 15. The germline V gene encodes CDR1 LGHDT and CDR2 YNNKEL (reference sequence). The CDR3 region has the DNA TGTGCCAGCAGCCAAGGCGCGTCCCGGGACAGTGTTTCTGAAAAACTGTTTTTT. Its translation is CASSQGASRDSVSEKLFF.

This clonotype was seen a few times. The chain combines TRBV19 with TRBJ2-7; D call uncertain. CDR1 and CDR2 (germline): LNHDA, SQIVND (reference sequence). V lost 5 bases to trimming and J lost 2 bases, with 16 bases between them. This CDR3 has 15 amino acids. The CDR3 sequence: CASSGPGRVPYEQYF. CDR3 sequence (DNA): TGTGCCAGTAGTGGCCCTGGACGGGTACCCTACGAGCAGTACTTC.